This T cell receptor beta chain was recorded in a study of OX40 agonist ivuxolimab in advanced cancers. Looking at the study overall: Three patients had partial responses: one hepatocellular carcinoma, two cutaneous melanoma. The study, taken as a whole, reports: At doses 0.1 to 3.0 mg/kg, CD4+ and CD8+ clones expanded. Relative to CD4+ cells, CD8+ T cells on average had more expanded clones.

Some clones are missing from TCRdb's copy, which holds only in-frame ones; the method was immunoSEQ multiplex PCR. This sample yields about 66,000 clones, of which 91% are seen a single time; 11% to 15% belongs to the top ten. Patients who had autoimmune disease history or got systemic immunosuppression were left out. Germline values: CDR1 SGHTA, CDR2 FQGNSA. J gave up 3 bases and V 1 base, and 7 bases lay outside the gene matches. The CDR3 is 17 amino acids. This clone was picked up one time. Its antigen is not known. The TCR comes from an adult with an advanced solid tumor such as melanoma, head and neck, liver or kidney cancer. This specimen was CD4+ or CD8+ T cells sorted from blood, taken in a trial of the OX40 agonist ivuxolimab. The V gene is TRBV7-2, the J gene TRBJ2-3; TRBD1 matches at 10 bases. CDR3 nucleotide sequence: TGTGCCAGCAGCTTAGGGACAGGGGGACCAAGAACAGATACGCAGTATTTT. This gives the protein CASSLGTGGPRTDTQYF. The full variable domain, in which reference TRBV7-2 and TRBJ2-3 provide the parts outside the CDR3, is GAGVSQSPSNKVTEKGKDVELRCDPISGHTALYWYRQSLGQGLEFLIYFQGNSAPDKSGLPSDRFSAERTGGSVSTLTIQRTQQEDSAVYLCASSLGTGGPRTDTQYFGPGTRLTVL.